The source of this TCR beta chain is a study of T cell repertoires in cytomegalovirus infection. Study details: Recently identified HLA-C-restricted CMV epitopes were among the peptides used. Carrying CMV and the relevant HLA type showed in public TCR beta signatures.

This clonotype has a handful of counts. The antigen remains undetermined. The germline V gene encodes CDR1 SGHAT and CDR2 FQNNGV. Trimming took 5 bases from V and 6 from J, leaving 9 bases between them. This CDR3 region has 12 residues. TCRdb used MiXCR to reprocess the reads, holding one entry per CDR3 protein. The table records roughly 500,000 distinct CDR3 sequences, around a third of them present only once. Regarding the study as a whole: Using cumulative public TCR beta family frequency, the authors identified those who carried CMV together with the relevant HLA. In two of eight donors, the top clonotype was HLA-C-restricted CMV-specific.

Sequencing used cultured PBMCs, obtained from culture after CMV antigen stimulation. This chain joins TRBV11-2 and TRBJ2-3; no definite D call. This sequence originates from a human donor in good health (CMV status not recorded). Some clones in this sample may be carry-over from other donors' samples. CDR3 amino acids: CASSPGVDTQYF. The CDR3 coding sequence is TGTGCCAGCAGCCCCGGTGTTGATACGCAGTATTTT.